The entry below gives a single TCR beta chain sequence along with its context. The data belong to a study of blood T cell repertoires in COVID-19. In the study overall: PBMCs, B-cell-depleted T cells, or T cells were the source of the cDNA or gDNA that made up the material.

The CDR3 covers 14 residues. Germline V gene data show CDR1 as SGHDT and CDR2 as YYEEEE. Between the trimmed V and J ends, which lost 5 bases and 2 bases, there was a span of 13 bases. Data came from immunoSEQ multiplex PCR; TCRdb stores just in-frame clones and leaves some out. Seen here are approximately 170,000 clones, 90% observed once, and the top ten hold roughly a sixth. The sample taken for sequencing was peripheral blood. The sequence came from a man aged 55 to 70 with active or convalescent COVID-19. The gene calls are TRBV5-6 and TRBJ2-5, with a tentative D call TRBD2 (5 bases). The CDR3 bases are TGTGCCAGCAGAACCGGGATTTTGCAAGAGACCCAGTACTTC. It codes for CASRTGILQETQYF.